Sequencing of this T cell receptor beta chain was carried out in a study of shared clonotypes between healthy human individuals. Across the whole study: Per-donor plates numbered three CD4 naive, three CD4 memory, two CD8 naive and one CD8 memory.

A deep-level run was used for the assay. Data came from immunoSEQ multiplex PCR; TCRdb stores just in-frame clones and leaves some out. The table has 300,000 to 400,000 clones, around four fifths seen once. Deletions cut 7 bases from V and 2 bases from J, with 15 bases between. The germline gives CDR1 SNHLY, CDR2 FYNNEI. The CDR3 contains 14 residues. Source material: memory CD4+ T cells sorted from blood. Documented subset: CD45RA-negative fraction. This TCR derives from a man aged 25-40 years in good health. This chain joins TRBV2 and TRBJ2-7; D possibly corresponds to TRBD2 (6 bases). CDR3 DNA sequence: TGTGCCAGCACCCTGGAGGGCAGTACCTACGAGCAGTACTTC. The encoded protein is CASTLEGSTYEQYF.